This T cell receptor beta chain was found in a study of CD8 T cells in Susac syndrome. Reverse transcription of roughly 0.5 to 1 ug RNA used random hexamers. One entry per CDR3 protein, called by TCRdb with MiXCR from the immunoSEQ multiplex PCR reads. This sample has approximately 150,000 distinct CDR3 sequences, with about 94% found just once. From germline, CDR1 is SGDLS and CDR2 YYNGEE. The CDR3 totals 12 residues. V shed 4 bases and J shed 4 bases, with 8 bases lying between them. Study results and limitations: The authors acknowledged that their TCR sequencing and HLA analysis involved a relatively small number of individuals.

Notes on this clonotype: Its specificity is unknown.

Controls matched for sex and age were healthy donors. The sequenced sample consisted of CD4+ T cells from PBMCs. The source of this sequence is a human donor in good health. The chain couples TRBV9 to TRBJ1-2; D is undetermined. The CDR3 bases are TGTGCCAGCAGCCGAGGTATCTATGGCTACACCTTC. It codes for CASSRGIYGYTF. Variable domain in full (rest from reference TRBV9 and TRBJ1-2): DSGVTQTPKHLITATGQRVTLRCSPRSGDLSVYWYQQSLDQGLQFLIQYYNGEERAKGNILERFSAQQFPDLHSELNLSSLELGDSALYFCASSRGIYGYTFGSGTRLTVV.